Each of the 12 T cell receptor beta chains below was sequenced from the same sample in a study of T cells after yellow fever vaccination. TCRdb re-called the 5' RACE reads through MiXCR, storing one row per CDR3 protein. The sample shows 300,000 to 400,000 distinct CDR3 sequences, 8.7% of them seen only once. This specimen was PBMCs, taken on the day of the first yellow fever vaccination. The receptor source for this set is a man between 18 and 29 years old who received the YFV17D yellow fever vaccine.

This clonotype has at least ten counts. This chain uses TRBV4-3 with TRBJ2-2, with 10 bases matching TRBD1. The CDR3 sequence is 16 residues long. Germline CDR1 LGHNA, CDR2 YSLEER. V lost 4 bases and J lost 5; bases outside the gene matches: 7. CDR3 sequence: CASSPLLGQGTGELFF. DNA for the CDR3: TGCGCCAGCAGCCCCTTGTTGGGACAGGGGACCGGGGAGCTGTTTTTT.

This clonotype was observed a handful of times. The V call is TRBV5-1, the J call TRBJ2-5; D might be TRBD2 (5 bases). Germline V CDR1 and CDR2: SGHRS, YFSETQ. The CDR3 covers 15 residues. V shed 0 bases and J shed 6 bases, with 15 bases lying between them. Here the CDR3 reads CASSLGIEPGKTQYF. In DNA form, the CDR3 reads TGCGCCAGCAGCTTGGGGATCGAGCCCGGGAAGACCCAGTACTTC.

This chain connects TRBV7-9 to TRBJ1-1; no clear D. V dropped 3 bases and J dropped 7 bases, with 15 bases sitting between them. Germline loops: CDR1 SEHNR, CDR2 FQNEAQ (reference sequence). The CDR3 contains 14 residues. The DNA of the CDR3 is TGTGCCAGCAGCTTTGTTTCCGCCCTGAGTGAAGCTTTCTTT. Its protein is CASSFVSALSEAFF.

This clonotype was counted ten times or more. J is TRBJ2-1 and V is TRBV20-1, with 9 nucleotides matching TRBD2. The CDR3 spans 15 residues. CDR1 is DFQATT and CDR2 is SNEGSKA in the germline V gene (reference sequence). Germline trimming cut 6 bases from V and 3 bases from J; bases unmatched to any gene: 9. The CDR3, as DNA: TGCAGTGCCAAAACAGCGGGGGGAGTCTACAATGAGCAGTTCTTC. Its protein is CSAKTAGGVYNEQFF.

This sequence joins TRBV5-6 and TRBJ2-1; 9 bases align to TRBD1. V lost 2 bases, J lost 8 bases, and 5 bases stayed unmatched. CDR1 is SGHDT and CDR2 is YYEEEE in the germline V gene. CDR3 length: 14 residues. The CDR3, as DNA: TGTGCCAGCAGCTTCGGGACAGGGCGTGATGAGCAGTTCTTC. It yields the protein CASSFGTGRDEQFF.

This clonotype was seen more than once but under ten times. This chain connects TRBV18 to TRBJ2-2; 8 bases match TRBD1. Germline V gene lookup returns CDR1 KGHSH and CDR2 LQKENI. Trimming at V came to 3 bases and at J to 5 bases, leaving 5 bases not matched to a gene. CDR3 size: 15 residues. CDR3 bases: TGTGCCAGCTCACCCTCAGGGGGCTGGACCGGGGAGCTGTTTTTT. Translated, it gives CASSPSGGWTGELFF.

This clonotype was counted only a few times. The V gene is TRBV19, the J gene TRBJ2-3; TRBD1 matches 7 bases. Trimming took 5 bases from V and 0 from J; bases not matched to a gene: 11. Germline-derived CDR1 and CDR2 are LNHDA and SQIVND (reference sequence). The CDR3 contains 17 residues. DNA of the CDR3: TGTGCCAGTAGTGTGTGGCTTTTGGGACAGAGCACAGATACGCAGTATTTT. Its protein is CASSVWLLGQSTDTQYF.

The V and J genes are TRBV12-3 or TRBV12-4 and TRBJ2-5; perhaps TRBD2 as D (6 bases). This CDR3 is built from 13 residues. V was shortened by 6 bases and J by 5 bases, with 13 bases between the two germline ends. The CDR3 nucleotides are TGTGCCAGCAGACTAGCCGGGGCTGAGACCCAGTACTTC. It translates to CASRLAGAETQYF.

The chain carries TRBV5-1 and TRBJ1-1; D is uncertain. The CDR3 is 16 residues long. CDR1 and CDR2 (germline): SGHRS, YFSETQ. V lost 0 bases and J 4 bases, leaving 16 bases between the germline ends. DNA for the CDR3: TGCGCCAGCAGCTTGGTGGATTCCCGGCTGGGCACTGAAGCTTTCTTT. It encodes CASSLVDSRLGTEAFF.

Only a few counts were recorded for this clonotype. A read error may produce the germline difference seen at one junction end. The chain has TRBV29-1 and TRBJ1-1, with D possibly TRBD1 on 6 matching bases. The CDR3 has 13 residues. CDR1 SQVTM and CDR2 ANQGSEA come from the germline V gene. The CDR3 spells CSTTTGTSNEAFF. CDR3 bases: TGCAGCACGACTACCGGGACAAGTAATGAAGCTTTTTTT.

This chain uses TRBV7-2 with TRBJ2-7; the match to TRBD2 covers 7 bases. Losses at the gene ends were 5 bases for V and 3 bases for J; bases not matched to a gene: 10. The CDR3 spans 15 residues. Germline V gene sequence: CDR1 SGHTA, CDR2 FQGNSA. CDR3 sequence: CASSPRAGPVYEQYV. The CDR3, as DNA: TGTGCCAGCAGCCCAAGAGCGGGGCCGGTCTACGAGCAGTACGTC.

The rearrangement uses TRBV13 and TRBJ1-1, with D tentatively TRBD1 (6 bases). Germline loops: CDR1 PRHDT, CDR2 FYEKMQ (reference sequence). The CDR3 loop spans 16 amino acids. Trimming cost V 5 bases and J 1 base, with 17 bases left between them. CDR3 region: CASSPRDILGNTEAFF. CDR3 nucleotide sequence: TGTGCCAGCAGCCCCAGGGACATCCTCGGGAACACTGAAGCTTTCTTT.